Included here is one TCR beta chain sequence, with context. This CDR3 spans 15 amino acids. Trimming took off 1 base at V and 4 bases at J, with 13 bases between the two ends. Germline V lookup: CDR1 SGHTA, CDR2 FQGNSA. These data come from a study of human T cells and chemical hapten exposure. The time point denotes: patch test 1, 2 weeks after DPC sensitization. This sample's treatment: therapeutic diphenylcyclopropenone sensitization with weekly scalp DPC. MiXCR was run by TCRdb on the RACE reads, yielding one entry per CDR3 protein. This sample has about 360,000 distinct CDR3 sequences, with approximately 6.3% found just once.

Sequencing was performed on whole blood, taken in connection with sensitization to the hapten diphenylcyclopropenone (DPC). This receptor was obtained from a woman aged 18-35 years with alopecia areata. Some clones in this sample may be carry-over from other donors' samples. This chain uses TRBV7-2 with TRBJ1-2; D possibly corresponds to TRBD1 (6 bases). In DNA form, the CDR3 reads TGTGCCAGCAGCTTAGGCGGGGGCCAGGGCTATGGCTACACCTTC. Translation: CASSLGGGQGYGYTF.